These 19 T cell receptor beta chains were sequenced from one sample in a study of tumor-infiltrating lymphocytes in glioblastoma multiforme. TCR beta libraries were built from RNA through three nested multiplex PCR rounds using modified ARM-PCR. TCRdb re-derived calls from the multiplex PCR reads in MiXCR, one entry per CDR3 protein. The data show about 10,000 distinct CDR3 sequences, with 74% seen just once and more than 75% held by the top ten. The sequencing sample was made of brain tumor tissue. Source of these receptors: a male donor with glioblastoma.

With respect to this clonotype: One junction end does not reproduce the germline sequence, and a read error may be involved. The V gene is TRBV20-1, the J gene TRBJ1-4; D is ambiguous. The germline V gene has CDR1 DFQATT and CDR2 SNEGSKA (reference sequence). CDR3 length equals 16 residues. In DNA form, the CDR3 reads TGCAGTGCTAGAGAGGAGGACGTCCCAGCGGAGGAAAAACTGTCTTTT. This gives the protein CSAREEDVPAEEKLSF.

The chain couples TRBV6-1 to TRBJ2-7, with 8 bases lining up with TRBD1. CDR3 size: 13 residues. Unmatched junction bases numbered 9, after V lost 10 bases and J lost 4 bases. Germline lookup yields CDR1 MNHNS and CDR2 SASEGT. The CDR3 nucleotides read TGTGCCACCCGACAGGGGAGAAGGTACGAGCAGTACTTC. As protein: CATRQGRRYEQYF.

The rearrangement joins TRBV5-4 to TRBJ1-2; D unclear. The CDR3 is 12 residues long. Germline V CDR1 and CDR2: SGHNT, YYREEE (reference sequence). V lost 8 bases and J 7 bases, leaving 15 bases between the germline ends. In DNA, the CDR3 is TGTGCCAGAACCGACACCAACATTGGCTACACCTTC. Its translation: CARTDTNIGYTF.

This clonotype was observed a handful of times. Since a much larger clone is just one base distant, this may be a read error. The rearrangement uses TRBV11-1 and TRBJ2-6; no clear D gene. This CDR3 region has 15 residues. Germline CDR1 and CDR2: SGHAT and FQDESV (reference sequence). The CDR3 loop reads CANSFVTFGANVLTF. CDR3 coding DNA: TGTGCCAACAGCTTTGTAACGTTTGGGGCCAACGTCCTGACTTTC.

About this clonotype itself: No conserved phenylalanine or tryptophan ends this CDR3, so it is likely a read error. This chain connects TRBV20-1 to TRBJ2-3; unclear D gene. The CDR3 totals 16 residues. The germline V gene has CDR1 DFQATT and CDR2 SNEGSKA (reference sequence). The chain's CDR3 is CNARDARGRHTDTQYL. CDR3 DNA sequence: TGCAATGCTAGAGATGCTAGAGGTAGACACACAGATACGCAGTATTTG.

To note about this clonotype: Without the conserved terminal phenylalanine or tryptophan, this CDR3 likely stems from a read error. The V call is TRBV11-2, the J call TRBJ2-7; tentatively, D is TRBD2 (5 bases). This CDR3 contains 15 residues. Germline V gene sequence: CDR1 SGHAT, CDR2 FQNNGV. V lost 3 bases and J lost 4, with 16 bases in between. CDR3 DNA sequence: TGTGCCAGCAGCTTCTGCAGCCTAGCACTATACGAGCAGTACCTC. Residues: CASSFCSLALYEQYL.

CDR3 sequence: CASSGGGLAGGQNEQFF. The DNA of the CDR3 is TGTGCCAGCAGCGGCGGGGGGTTAGCGGGAGGTCAGAATGAGCAGTTCTTC. This sequence joins TRBV11-3 and TRBJ2-1, with 10 bases aligning to TRBD2. The CDR3 spans 17 residues. The germline V gene has CDR1 SGHNT and CDR2 YENEEA. The ends lost 5 bases at V and 7 bases at J; junction bases unmatched: 14.

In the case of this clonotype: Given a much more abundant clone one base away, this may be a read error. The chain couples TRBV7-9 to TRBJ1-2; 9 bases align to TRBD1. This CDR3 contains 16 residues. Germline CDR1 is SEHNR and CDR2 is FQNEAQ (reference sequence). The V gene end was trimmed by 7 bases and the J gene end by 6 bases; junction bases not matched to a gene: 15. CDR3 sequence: CASIITWTGAEDGYTF. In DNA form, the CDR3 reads TGTGCCAGCATCATTACCTGGACAGGGGCGGAGGATGGCTACACCTTC. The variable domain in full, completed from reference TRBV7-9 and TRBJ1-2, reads DTGVSQNPRHKITKRGQNVTFRCDPISEHNRLYWYRQTLGQGPEFLTYFQNEAQLEKSRLLSDRFSAERPKGSFSTLEIQRTEQGDSAMYLCASIITWTGAEDGYTFGSGTRLTVV.

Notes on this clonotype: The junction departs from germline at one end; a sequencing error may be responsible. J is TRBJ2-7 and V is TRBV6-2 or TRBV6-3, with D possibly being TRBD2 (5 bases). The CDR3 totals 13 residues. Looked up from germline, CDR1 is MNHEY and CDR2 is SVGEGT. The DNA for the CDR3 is TGTGTCAGCAGTTACCGGGAATACGGCGAGCAATACTTC. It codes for CVSSYREYGEQYF.

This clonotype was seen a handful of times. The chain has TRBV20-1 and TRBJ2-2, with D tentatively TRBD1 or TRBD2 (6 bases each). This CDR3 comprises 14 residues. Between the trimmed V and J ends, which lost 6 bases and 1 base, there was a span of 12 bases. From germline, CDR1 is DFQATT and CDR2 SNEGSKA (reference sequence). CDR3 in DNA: TGCAGTGCCAAGAAGGGGGGGAACACCGGGGAGCTGTTTTTT. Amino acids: CSAKKGGNTGELFF.

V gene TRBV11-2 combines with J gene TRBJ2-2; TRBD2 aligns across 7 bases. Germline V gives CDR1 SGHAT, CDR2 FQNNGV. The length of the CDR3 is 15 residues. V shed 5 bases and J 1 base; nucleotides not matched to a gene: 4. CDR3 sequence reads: CASSMERGNTGELFF. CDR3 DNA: TGTGCCAGCAGCATGGAGCGGGGGAACACCGGGGAGCTGTTTTTT.

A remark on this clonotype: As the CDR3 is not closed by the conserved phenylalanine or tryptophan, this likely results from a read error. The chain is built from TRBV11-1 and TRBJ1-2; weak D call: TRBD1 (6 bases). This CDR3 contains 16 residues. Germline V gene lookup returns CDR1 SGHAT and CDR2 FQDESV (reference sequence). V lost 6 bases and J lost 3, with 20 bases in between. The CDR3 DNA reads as TGTGCCAGCAGGGATCCCAGACAGGCGAATTACTATGGCTACACCTCC. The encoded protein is CASRDPRQANYYGYTS.

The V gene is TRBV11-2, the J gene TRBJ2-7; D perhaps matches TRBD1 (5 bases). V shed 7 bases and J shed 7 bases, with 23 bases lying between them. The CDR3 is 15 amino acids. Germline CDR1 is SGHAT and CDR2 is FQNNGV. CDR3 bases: TGTGCCAGCACCCCCACTGGGGCTTTAGTGGGGGAGCAGTACTTC. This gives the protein CASTPTGALVGEQYF.

The CDR3 sequence: CASSSAGATNEKLFF. The CDR3 nucleotides are TGTGCCAGCAGTTCCGCAGGGGCCACTAATGAAAAACTGTTTTTT. The V gene is TRBV6-5, the J gene TRBJ1-4, with D maybe TRBD1 (6 bases). The germline CDR1 and CDR2 sequences are MNHEY and SVGAGI. There are 15 residues in the CDR3. V was clipped by 4 bases and J by 2 bases, with 11 bases between them.

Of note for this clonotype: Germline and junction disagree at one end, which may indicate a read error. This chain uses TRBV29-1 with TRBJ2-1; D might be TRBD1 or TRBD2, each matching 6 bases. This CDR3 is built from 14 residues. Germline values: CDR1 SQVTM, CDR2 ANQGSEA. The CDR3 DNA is TGCGGCGTTGGGGGGCAGCAAGGGGGCAATGAGCAGTTCTTC. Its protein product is CGVGGQQGGNEQFF.

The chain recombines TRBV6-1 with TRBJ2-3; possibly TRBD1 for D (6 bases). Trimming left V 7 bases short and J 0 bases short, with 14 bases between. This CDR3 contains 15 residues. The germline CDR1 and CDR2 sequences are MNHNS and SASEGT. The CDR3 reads CASKGEPGSTDTQYF. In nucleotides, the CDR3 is TGTGCCAGCAAGGGGGAGCCAGGGAGCACAGATACGCAGTATTTT.

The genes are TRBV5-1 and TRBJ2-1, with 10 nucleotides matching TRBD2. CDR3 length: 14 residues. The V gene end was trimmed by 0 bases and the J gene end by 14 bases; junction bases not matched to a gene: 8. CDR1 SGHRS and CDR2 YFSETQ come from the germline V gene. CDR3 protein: CASSLDPSGSSEFF. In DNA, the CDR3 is TGCGCCAGCAGCTTGGATCCTAGCGGGAGTTCGGAGTTCTTC.

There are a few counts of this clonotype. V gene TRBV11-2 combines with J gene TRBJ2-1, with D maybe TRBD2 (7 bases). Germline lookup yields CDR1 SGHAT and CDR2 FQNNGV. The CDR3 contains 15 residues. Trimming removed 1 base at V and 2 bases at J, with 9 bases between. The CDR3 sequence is CASSLGRGPYNEQFF. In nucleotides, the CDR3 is TGTGCCAGCAGCTTAGGGCGGGGGCCCTACAATGAGCAGTTCTTC.

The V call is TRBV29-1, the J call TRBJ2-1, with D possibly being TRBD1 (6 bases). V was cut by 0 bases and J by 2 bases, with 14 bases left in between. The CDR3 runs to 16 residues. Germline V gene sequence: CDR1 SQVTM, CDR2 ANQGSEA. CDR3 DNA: TGCAGCGTTGAAGACCCGGGCAGGGGAACCTACAATGAGCAGTTCTTC. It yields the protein CSVEDPGRGTYNEQFF.